This T cell receptor (beta chain) was retrieved from a study of T-cell memory formation after mild COVID-19. The overall study: The study found TCR clusters largely donor specific. Study observations and caveats: Pre-infection memory harbored some responding clones, suggesting cross-reactive memory joined. Contracting clones from day 15 to 85 had balanced CD4/CD8; later expanders favoured CD4+.

Germline-derived CDR1 and CDR2 are SSHAT and FNYEAQ (reference sequence). The CDR3 loop spans 15 amino acids. With constant-segment primers, 5'RACE yielded cDNA libraries of TCR alpha and TCR beta that carried sample barcodes and UMIs. TCRdb redid the calling of the 5' RACE reads with MiXCR, one entry per CDR3 protein. The profile shows 550,000 to 700,000 distinct CDR3 sequences, 15% to 20% of them singletons. This clonotype showed up just a few times. Its target is not known. One end of the junction varies from germline; a read error may be responsible. The clonotype comes from an adult woman who had mild COVID-19 (a few samples of this study predate the infection). Cell type and time point are not known. The chain has TRBV7-7 and TRBJ2-7; 8 bases map to TRBD2. Input material: PBMCs or a T cell subset sorted from them (not recorded which). The CDR3 reads CASSPRAGETYEQYF. In DNA form, the CDR3 reads TGTGCTAGCAGTCCTAGAGCGGGGGAAACCTACGAGCAGTACTTC.